The next 10 T cell receptor beta chains were all read from a single sample in a study of CD8 T cells in ankylosing spondylitis. TCRdb called the 5' RACE reads again in MiXCR, with one record for every CDR3 protein. The sample consists of about 280,000 distinct CDR3 sequences, around 20% of them appearing once. Source material: blood, either unsorted or a sorted T cell fraction (not recorded which). These receptors came from a male donor with ankylosing spondylitis or in good health (not recorded which).

The genes are TRBV20-1 and TRBJ2-3; TRBD2 matches at 7 bases. Germline V lookup: CDR1 DFQATT, CDR2 SNEGSKA (reference sequence). V was clipped by 1 base and J by 1 base; unmatched bases: 8. The CDR3 has 16 amino acids. The chain's CDR3 is CSARARDYRRTDTQYF. Written as DNA, the CDR3 is TGCAGTGCTAGAGCACGGGACTACCGCCGCACAGATACGCAGTATTTT.

This clonotype appeared many times. The chain employs TRBV6-2 or TRBV6-3 and TRBJ2-2; D might be TRBD2 (6 bases). The CDR3 length is 15 residues. The V gene's germline CDR1 is MNHEY and CDR2 SVGEGT. The V end lost 7 bases, the J end lost 4 bases, and 16 bases lay between the germline ends. The CDR3 region has the DNA TGTGCCAGCACCCTTGCGGGGTTGAGCACCGGGGAGCTGTTTTTT. Protein: CASTLAGLSTGELFF.

The chain joins TRBV5-5 to TRBJ2-7; D is uncertain. Germline loops: CDR1 SGHKS, CDR2 YYEKEE (reference sequence). The CDR3 is 11 amino acids. Trimming removed 2 bases from V and 2 bases from J, with 2 bases in between. The DNA for the CDR3 is TGTGCCAGCAGCTTCCCCTACGAGCAGTACGTC. Protein product: CASSFPYEQYV.

The rearrangement joins TRBV9 to TRBJ2-1, with 9 bases that match TRBD1. Germline CDR1 and CDR2: SGDLS and YYNGEE. V dropped 3 bases and J dropped 6; count of bases not matched to a gene: 7. The CDR3 has 15 amino acids. In nucleotides, the CDR3 is TGTGCCAGCAGCGAACGGACAGGGGTAGGCAATGAGCAGTTCTTC. Its protein is CASSERTGVGNEQFF.

This clonotype was recorded a few times. The V and J genes are TRBV7-6 and TRBJ2-3, with D perhaps matching TRBD2 (5 bases). Germline V gives CDR1 SGHVS, CDR2 FNYEAQ. This CDR3 is built from 16 residues. V shed 5 bases and J shed 0 bases, with 15 bases lying between them. Here the CDR3 reads CASSTLAFQSTDTQYF. For the CDR3, the DNA is TGTGCCAGCAGCACCCTAGCTTTTCAGAGCACAGATACGCAGTATTTT.

This clonotype was counted ten times or more. The V and J genes are TRBV6-1 and TRBJ2-1; 8 bases align to TRBD2. This CDR3 contains 15 residues. V shed 5 bases and J 4 bases; nucleotides not matched to a gene: 7. The germline V gene has CDR1 MNHNS and CDR2 SASEGT. The CDR3 DNA follows: TGTGCCAGCAGTCCCCGGGGGGGCCCATACAATGAGCAGTTCTTC. Amino acids: CASSPRGGPYNEQFF.

This clonotype appeared a single time. The chain recombines TRBV11-2 with TRBJ2-1, with 8 bases that match TRBD2. This CDR3 has 15 residues. V lost 4 bases to trimming and J lost 8 bases; unmatched junction nucleotides: 10. The V gene's germline CDR1 is SGHAT and CDR2 FQNNGV. The CDR3 sequence: CASSSGLEVGYEQFF. The CDR3 coding sequence is TGTGCCAGCAGCTCGGGACTAGAGGTTGGCTATGAGCAGTTCTTC.

In its sample, this clonotype was seen a few times. The V call is TRBV6-1, the J call TRBJ2-1, with D possibly TRBD1 on 6 matching bases. In germline, CDR1 is MNHNS, CDR2 SASEGT. The V gene lost 8 bases and the J gene lost 0 bases, with 17 bases spanning the gap. The length of the CDR3 is 16 residues. The CDR3 loop reads CASEGEYSSSYNEQFF. CDR3 nucleotide sequence: TGTGCCAGCGAGGGGGAGTACTCAAGCTCCTACAATGAGCAGTTCTTC.

The chain recombines TRBV5-1 with TRBJ2-3; D ambiguous. V was clipped by 1 base and J by 3 bases, with 9 bases between them. This CDR3 region has 14 residues. Germline V gene sequence: CDR1 SGHRS, CDR2 YFSETQ. As DNA, the CDR3 is TGCGCCAGCAGCTTGCTTCAGGCGACAGATACGCAGTATTTT. Translating it yields CASSLLQATDTQYF.

This clonotype was counted at least ten times. The V gene is TRBV20-1, the J gene TRBJ2-2; 10 positions match TRBD2. Germline-derived CDR1 and CDR2 are DFQATT and SNEGSKA (reference sequence). Unmatched junction bases numbered 9, after V lost 3 bases and J lost 8 bases. The CDR3 is 15 amino acids. CDR3 protein: CSASPLAGIGGELFF. CDR3 coding DNA: TGCAGTGCTAGCCCACTAGCGGGAATCGGTGGGGAGCTGTTTTTT.